Each of the 9 T cell receptor beta chains below was sequenced from the same sample in a study of T-cell reconstitution after alpha-beta-depleted transplantation in children. Unique molecular identifiers were incorporated when the TCRbeta library was constructed. TCRdb reprocessed the PCR reads with MiXCR, giving one entry per CDR3 protein. The sample lists 250,000 to 350,000 distinct CDR3 sequences; 9.9% were seen once. The sample consisted of PBMCs from the stem cell graft donor, taken from the stem cell graft. All receptors derive from a human donor who donated a stem cell graft to a child with SCID.

This clonotype has a count of ten or more. This chain links TRBV6-5 with TRBJ1-2, with D maybe TRBD1 (6 bases). The V end lost 6 bases, the J end lost 4 bases, and 15 bases lay between the germline ends. CDR1 and CDR2 (germline): MNHEY, SVGAGI. This CDR3 has 14 residues. The CDR3: CASRGTMPSYGYTF. In nucleotides, the CDR3 is TGTGCCAGCAGAGGGACAATGCCTAGCTATGGCTACACCTTC.

This clonotype was counted at least ten times. The rearrangement joins TRBV6-1 to TRBJ2-3; 7 bases line up with TRBD2. In germline, CDR1 is MNHNS, CDR2 SASEGT. J gave up 0 bases and V 1 base, and 4 bases lay outside the gene matches. The CDR3 consists of 16 residues. CDR3 protein: CASSEEAGVSTDTQYF. The CDR3 DNA follows: TGTGCCAGCAGTGAAGAGGCGGGGGTGAGCACAGATACGCAGTATTTT.

This clonotype was recorded a few times. The genes are TRBV10-3 and TRBJ1-1; the D gene is possibly TRBD1 (5 bases). From germline, CDR1 is ENHRY and CDR2 SYGVKD. The CDR3 covers 14 residues. V lost 3 bases and J lost 0, with 8 bases in between. The CDR3 loop is CAISDGGVNTEAFF. CDR3 nucleotide sequence: TGTGCCATCAGTGATGGGGGGGTGAACACTGAAGCTTTCTTT.

This clonotype has at least ten counts. The chain links TRBV7-7 to TRBJ1-6; TRBD1 matches 8 bases. CDR1 and CDR2 (germline): SSHAT, FNYEAQ (reference sequence). The J segment lost 7 bases and the V segment lost 5 bases, leaving 1 base of the junction unmatched. This CDR3 comprises 13 residues. DNA for the CDR3: TGTGCCAGCAGCCGGGACAGGAATTCACCCCTCCACTTT. Amino acid sequence: CASSRDRNSPLHF.

There are a few counts of this clonotype. The chain recombines TRBV12-3 or TRBV12-4 with TRBJ1-2; D is uncertain. Trimming stripped 3 bases from V and 0 bases from J, with 5 bases between. The CDR3 totals 13 residues. For the CDR3, the DNA is TGTGCCAGCAGTTTCGGGCCTAACTATGGCTACACCTTC. This translates into CASSFGPNYGYTF.

The chain combines TRBV20-1 with TRBJ2-2, with 8 nucleotides matching TRBD1. There are 16 residues in the CDR3. V trimming: 4 bases; J trimming: 6 bases; junction bases outside the gene matches: 13. Germline V lookup: CDR1 DFQATT, CDR2 SNEGSKA (reference sequence). The CDR3: CSAIKTGDGVPGELFF. The CDR3 region has the DNA TGCAGTGCTATTAAGACAGGGGATGGGGTCCCCGGGGAGCTGTTTTTT.

Many counts were recorded for this clonotype. The chain couples TRBV6-2 or TRBV6-3 to TRBJ1-1, with D hard to call. Trimming shortened V by 0 bases and J by 1 base, and 6 bases separated the two germline ends. The CDR3 sequence is 14 residues long. Germline CDR1 is MNHEY and CDR2 is SVGEGT. The CDR3 DNA sequence: TGTGCCAGCAGTTACTCGACCCCGAACACTGAAGCTTTCTTT. Residues: CASSYSTPNTEAFF.

The chain is built from TRBV3-1 and TRBJ2-5, with unresolved D. This CDR3 has 14 amino acids. Trimming removed 3 bases at V and 5 bases at J, with 13 bases between. The germline CDR1 and CDR2 sequences are LGHDT and YNNKEL (reference sequence). CDR3 DNA: TGTGCCAGCAGCCAGCGGTTCCAAGGGGAGACCCAGTACTTC. This encodes CASSQRFQGETQYF.

The chain couples TRBV5-1 to TRBJ2-5, with TRBD2 matching 8 bases. Germline trimming cut 5 bases from V and 2 bases from J; bases unmatched to any gene: 5. This CDR3 contains 14 residues. The V gene's germline CDR1 is SGHRS and CDR2 YFSETQ. The DNA for the CDR3 is TGCGCCAGCAGGGGAACGGGGGGGCAAGAGACCCAGTACTTC. Protein product: CASRGTGGQETQYF.